The clone carrying this TCR beta chain has at least ten counts. No antigen is known for it. Researchers extracted total RNA from unfractionated whole blood. This entry comes from a study of human T cells and chemical hapten exposure. Study observations and caveats: Following DPC sensitization, TCRs present above 1 in 1000 frequency showed no change.

The library tagged individual cDNA molecules with unique molecular identifiers. TCRdb re-called the 5' RACE reads through MiXCR, storing one row per CDR3 protein. The table lists 150,000 or so distinct CDR3 sequences, roughly 4% of them singletons. Trimming left V 6 bases short and J 10 bases short, with 7 bases between. Germline V gene sequence: CDR1 DFQATT, CDR2 SNEGSKA (reference sequence). This CDR3 is built from 10 residues. The receptor was derived from a female donor in good health. The chain links TRBV20-1 to TRBJ1-6; D remains unclear. The CDR3 loop reads CSALGSPLHF. CDR3 nucleotide sequence: TGCAGTGCGCTGGGGTCACCCCTCCACTTT.